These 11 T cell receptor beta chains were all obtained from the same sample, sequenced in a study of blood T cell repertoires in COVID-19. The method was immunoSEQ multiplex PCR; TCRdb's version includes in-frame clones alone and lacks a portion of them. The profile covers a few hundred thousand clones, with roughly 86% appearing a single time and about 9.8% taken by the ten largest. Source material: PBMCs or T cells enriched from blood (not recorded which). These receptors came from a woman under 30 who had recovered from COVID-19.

The CDR3 region is CASSGFRGDTQYF. The CDR3, as DNA: TGTGCCAGCAGTGGTTTCAGGGGCGATACGCAGTATTTT. The V and J genes are TRBV2 and TRBJ2-3, with a weak D call TRBD1 (6 bases). Trimming removed 4 bases from V and 6 bases from J, with 11 bases in between. Germline-derived CDR1 and CDR2 are SNHLY and FYNNEI. There are 13 residues in the CDR3.

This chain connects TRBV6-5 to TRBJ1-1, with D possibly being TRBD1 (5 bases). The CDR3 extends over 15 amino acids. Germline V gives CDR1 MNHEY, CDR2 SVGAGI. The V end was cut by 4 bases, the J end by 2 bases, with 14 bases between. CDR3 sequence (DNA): TGTGCCAGCAGTTCGACAGACACCCTAAACACTGAAGCTTTCTTT. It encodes CASSSTDTLNTEAFF.

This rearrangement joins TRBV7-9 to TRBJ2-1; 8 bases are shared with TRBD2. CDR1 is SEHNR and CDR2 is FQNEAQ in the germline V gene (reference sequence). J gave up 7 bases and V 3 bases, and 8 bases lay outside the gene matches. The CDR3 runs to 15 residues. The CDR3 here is CASSFPGLDKNEQFF. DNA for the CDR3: TGTGCCAGCAGCTTTCCGGGACTAGATAAGAATGAGCAGTTCTTC.

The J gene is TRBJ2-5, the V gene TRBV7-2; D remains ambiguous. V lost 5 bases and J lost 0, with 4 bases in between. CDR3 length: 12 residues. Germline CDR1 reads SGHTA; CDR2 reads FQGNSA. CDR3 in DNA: TGTGCCAGCAGCCCGTACCAAGAGACCCAGTACTTC. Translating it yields CASSPYQETQYF.

CDR3 residues: CASSGGDSYEQYF. CDR3 sequence (DNA): TGTGCCAGTTCGGGTGGAGACTCCTACGAGCAGTACTTC. The V gene is TRBV11-2, the J gene TRBJ2-7; D not resolved. V lost 9 bases and J lost 0, with 12 bases in between. CDR3 size: 13 residues. Germline lookup yields CDR1 SGHAT and CDR2 FQNNGV.

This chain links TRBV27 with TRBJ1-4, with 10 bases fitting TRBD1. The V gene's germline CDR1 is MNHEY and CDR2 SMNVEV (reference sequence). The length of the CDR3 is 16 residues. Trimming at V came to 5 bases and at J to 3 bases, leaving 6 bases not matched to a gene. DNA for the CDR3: TGTGCCAGCAGTATCAGCGGACAGGGGGCTAATGAAAAACTGTTTTTT. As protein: CASSISGQGANEKLFF.

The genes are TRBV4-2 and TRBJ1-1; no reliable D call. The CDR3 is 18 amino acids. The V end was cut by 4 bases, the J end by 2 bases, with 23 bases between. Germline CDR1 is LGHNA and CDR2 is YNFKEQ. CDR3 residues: CASSPLPRQDGGNTEAFF. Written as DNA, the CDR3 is TGTGCCAGCAGCCCTCTACCCCGCCAGGACGGAGGAAACACTGAAGCTTTCTTT.

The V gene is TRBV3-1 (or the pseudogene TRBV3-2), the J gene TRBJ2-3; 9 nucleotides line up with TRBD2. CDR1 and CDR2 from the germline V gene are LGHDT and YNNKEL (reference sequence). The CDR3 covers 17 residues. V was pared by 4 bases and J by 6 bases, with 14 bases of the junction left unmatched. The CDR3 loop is CASSPYQWAGGPDTQYF. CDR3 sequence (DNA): TGTGCCAGCAGCCCCTATCAGTGGGCGGGGGGGCCGGATACGCAGTATTTT.

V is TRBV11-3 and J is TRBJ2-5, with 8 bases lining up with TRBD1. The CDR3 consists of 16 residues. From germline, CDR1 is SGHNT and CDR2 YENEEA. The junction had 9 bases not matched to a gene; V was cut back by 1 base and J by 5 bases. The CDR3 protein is CASSLVAAGGWETQYF. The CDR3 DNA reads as TGTGCCAGCAGCTTAGTAGCGGCAGGGGGCTGGGAGACCCAGTACTTC. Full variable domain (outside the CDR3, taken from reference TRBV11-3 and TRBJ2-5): EAGVVQSPRYKIIEKKQPVAFWCNPISGHNTLYWYLQNLGQGPELLIRYENEEAVDDSQLPKDRFSAERLKGVDSTLKIQPAELGDSAVYLCASSLVAAGGWETQYFGPGTRLLVL.

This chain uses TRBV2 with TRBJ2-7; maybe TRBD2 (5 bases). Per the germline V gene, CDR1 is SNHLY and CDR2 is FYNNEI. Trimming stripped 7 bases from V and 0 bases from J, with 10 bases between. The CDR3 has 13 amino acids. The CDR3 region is CASITADSYEQYF. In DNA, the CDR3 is TGTGCCAGCATTACAGCGGACTCCTACGAGCAGTACTTC. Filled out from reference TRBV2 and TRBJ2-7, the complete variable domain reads EPEVTQTPSHQVTQMGQEVILRCVPISNHLYFYWYRQILGQKVEFLVSFYNNEISEKSEIFDDQFSVERPDGSNFTLKIRSTKLEDSAMYFCASITADSYEQYFGPGTRLTVT.

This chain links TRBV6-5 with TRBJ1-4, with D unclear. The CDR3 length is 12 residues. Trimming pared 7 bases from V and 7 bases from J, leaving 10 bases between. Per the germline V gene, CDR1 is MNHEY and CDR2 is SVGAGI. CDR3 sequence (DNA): TGTGCCAGCACCCCTGCGGGTGAAAAACTGTTTTTT. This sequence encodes CASTPAGEKLFF.